This T cell receptor (beta chain) was identified in a study of T cells in Graves' hyperthyroidism and ophthalmopathy. Study-level information: Peripheral blood was obtained at initial diagnosis, preceding any treatment.

Amplified TCR beta CDR3 regions derived from RNA transcripts. With the HTBI primer set, the TCR CDR3 went through a first round of RT-PCR. TCRdb used MiXCR to reprocess the multiplex PCR reads, holding one entry per CDR3 protein. The sample includes about 380,000 distinct CDR3 sequences, 18% of them seen just once. Study outcomes and limitations: In blood, most of the thyroid clonotypes expanded above 0.001 were also present.

As regards this clonotype: Its cognate antigen is unknown.

Germline-derived CDR1 and CDR2 are MNHNS and SASEGT. Trimming took 6 bases from V and 5 from J, leaving 14 bases between them. The CDR3 sequence is 13 residues long. The cohort's ophthalmopathy patients, a group with duration under 3 months, had a Clinical Activity Score of at least 3 and a NOSPECS grade of at least 4. Diagnoses were made from clinical symptoms, serum measures (thyroxine and TRAb), thyroid ultrasound and orbital computed tomography. The chain links TRBV6-1 to TRBJ2-7, with D possibly matching TRBD1 (5 bases). Sequences were obtained from blood. This receptor was obtained from a man aged 18 to 29 with Graves' ophthalmopathy. The CDR3 DNA follows: TGTGCCAGCAGGCACAGGTCTCGCAACGAGCAGTACTTC. This encodes CASRHRSRNEQYF.